This T cell receptor (beta chain) comes out of a study of PD-1 blockade in classical Hodgkin lymphoma. On the study more broadly: Nivolumab was administered to patients intravenously at 3 mg/kg every 2 weeks.

Profiling relied on immunoSEQ multiplex PCR, and the TCRdb table lists in-frame clones only, not all of them. The table includes tens of thousands of clones, approximately 64% detected once. In every patient, relapse followed autologous stem cell transplantation, while exposure to brentuximab vedotin differed. This CDR3 is 15 amino acids long. In germline, CDR1 is KGHSH, CDR2 LQKENI. Trimming removed 5 bases from V and 1 base from J; junction bases left unmatched: 6. Study-level findings and limits: The diversity seen at baseline in complete responders resembled that of newly diagnosed patients. Some patients began nivolumab under 1 year after ASCT. These patients were excluded from later analyses.

Worth noting for this clone: Its antigen remains unidentified.

The rearrangement joins TRBV18 to TRBJ2-7; TRBD2 matches at 9 bases. The sample in question was peripheral blood mononuclear cells (PBMCs), obtained at baseline. The clonotype was recovered from a human donor with classical Hodgkin lymphoma. CDR3 coding DNA: TGTGCCAGCTCAGCTACGGGACTAGCATCCTACGAGCAGTACTTC. Its translation is CASSATGLASYEQYF.